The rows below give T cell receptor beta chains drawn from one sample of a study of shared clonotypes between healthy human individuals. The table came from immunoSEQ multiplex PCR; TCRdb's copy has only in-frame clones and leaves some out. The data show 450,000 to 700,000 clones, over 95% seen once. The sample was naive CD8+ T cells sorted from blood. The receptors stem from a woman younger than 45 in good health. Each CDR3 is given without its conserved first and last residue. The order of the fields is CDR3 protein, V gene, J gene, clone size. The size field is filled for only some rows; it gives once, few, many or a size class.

cdr3_aa: ASSLDGTAGGNTEAF; v_call: TRBV7-9; j_call: TRBJ1-1; clone_size: NA
cdr3_aa: ASSLWGTQY; v_call: TRBV7-9; j_call: TRBJ2-3; clone_size: NA
cdr3_aa: ASSVSGRSHEQY; v_call: TRBV9; j_call: TRBJ2-7; clone_size: once
cdr3_aa: ASSIGLNYEQY; v_call: TRBV19; j_call: TRBJ2-7; clone_size: NA
cdr3_aa: ASSHPGQGVQETQY; v_call: TRBV7-6; j_call: TRBJ2-5; clone_size: NA
cdr3_aa: ASSPQQGYEQY; v_call: TRBV27; j_call: NA; clone_size: NA
cdr3_aa: ASSQTVLANYGYT; v_call: TRBV27; j_call: TRBJ1-2; clone_size: NA
cdr3_aa: AWSGLSVAGGPADTQY; v_call: TRBV30; j_call: TRBJ2-3; clone_size: NA
cdr3_aa: SVTTGEFYEQY; v_call: TRBV29-1; j_call: TRBJ2-7; clone_size: once
cdr3_aa: ASSGHSGANVLT; v_call: TRBV9; j_call: TRBJ2-6; clone_size: once
cdr3_aa: ASSPTGSSSGANVLT; v_call: TRBV4-2; j_call: TRBJ2-6; clone_size: NA
cdr3_aa: ASSLSGTGELF; v_call: TRBV5-4; j_call: TRBJ2-2; clone_size: NA
cdr3_aa: ASSKARQYGYT; v_call: TRBV21-1; j_call: TRBJ1-2; clone_size: NA
cdr3_aa: ASRPRVRSEQF; v_call: TRBV28; j_call: TRBJ2-1; clone_size: NA
cdr3_aa: ASSFGRVTEQY; v_call: TRBV28; j_call: TRBJ2-7; clone_size: once
cdr3_aa: ASRGLAGGDGELF; v_call: TRBV28; j_call: TRBJ2-2; clone_size: NA
cdr3_aa: ASSQEGPGGAYEQY; v_call: TRBV4-2; j_call: TRBJ2-7; clone_size: NA
cdr3_aa: ASSLGDYYEQY; v_call: TRBV7-9; j_call: TRBJ2-7; clone_size: NA
cdr3_aa: ASSEYGDTAGTEGQPQH; v_call: TRBV6-4; j_call: TRBJ1-5; clone_size: NA
cdr3_aa: ASSLAGVRSNEQF; v_call: TRBV7-3; j_call: TRBJ2-1; clone_size: NA
cdr3_aa: ASSAIFGQGPPYGYT; v_call: TRBV5-8; j_call: TRBJ1-2; clone_size: NA
cdr3_aa: ASSLASGINEQF; v_call: TRBV5-4; j_call: TRBJ2-1; clone_size: once
cdr3_aa: ASSLQGLRADNEQF; v_call: TRBV13; j_call: TRBJ2-1; clone_size: NA
cdr3_aa: ASSYSPGSRETQY; v_call: TRBV6-5; j_call: TRBJ2-5; clone_size: NA
cdr3_aa: ATSPTRGTNEKLF; v_call: TRBV15; j_call: TRBJ1-4; clone_size: NA
cdr3_aa: ASSLVPGSTGELF; v_call: TRBV11-2; j_call: TRBJ2-2; clone_size: NA
cdr3_aa: ASSLTLLGTSGSSYEQY; v_call: TRBV4-1; j_call: TRBJ2-7; clone_size: NA
cdr3_aa: ASSLKTGEEAF; v_call: TRBV7-9; j_call: TRBJ1-1; clone_size: NA